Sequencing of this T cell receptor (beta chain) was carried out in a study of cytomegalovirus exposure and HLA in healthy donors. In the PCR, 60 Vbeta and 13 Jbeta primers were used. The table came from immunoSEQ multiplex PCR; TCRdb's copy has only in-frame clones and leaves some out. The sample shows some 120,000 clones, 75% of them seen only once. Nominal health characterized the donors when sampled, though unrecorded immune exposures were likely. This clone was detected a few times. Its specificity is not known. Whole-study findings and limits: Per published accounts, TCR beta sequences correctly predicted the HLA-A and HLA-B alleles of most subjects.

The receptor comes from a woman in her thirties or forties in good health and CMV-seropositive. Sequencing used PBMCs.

CDR3 sequence reads: CASRFDRGGGGYTF. The CDR3 nucleotides are TGTGCCAGCAGGTTCGACAGGGGAGGAGGTGGCTACACCTTC. This chain uses TRBV6-6 with TRBJ1-2, with TRBD1 matching over 8 bases. Germline CDR1 and CDR2: MNHNY and SVGAGI (reference sequence). This CDR3 has 14 residues. J was trimmed by 7 bases and V by 6 bases; bases with no gene match: 10.